This TCR beta chain was recorded in a study of CD8 T cells in Susac syndrome. It was with random hexamers that about 0.45 to 1 ug RNA was reverse transcribed. TCRdb called the immunoSEQ multiplex PCR reads again in MiXCR, with one record for every CDR3 protein. The sample consists of 100,000 to 150,000 distinct CDR3 sequences, around 75% of them appearing once. This clonotype appeared a few times. Germline CDR1 SGHRS, CDR2 YFSETQ. V was trimmed by 0 bases and J by 4 bases, leaving 6 bases between them. The CDR3 spans 13 residues. This sequence originates from a human donor with multiple sclerosis. The rearrangement uses TRBV5-1 and TRBJ2-3; D gene uncertain. The sample consisted of CD8+ T cells from PBMCs. CDR3 nucleotides: TGCGCCAGCAGCTTGGGGTGGGCAGATACGCAGTATTTT. Translated, it gives CASSLGWADTQYF.